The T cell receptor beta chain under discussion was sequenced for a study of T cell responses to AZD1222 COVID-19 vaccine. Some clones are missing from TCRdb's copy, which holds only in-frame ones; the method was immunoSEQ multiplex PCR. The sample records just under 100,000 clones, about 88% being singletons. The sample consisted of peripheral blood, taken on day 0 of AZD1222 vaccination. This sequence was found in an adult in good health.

In DNA, the CDR3 is TGTGCCAGCTCAGACGGTTTACAAGAGACCCAGTACTTC. The encoded protein is CASSDGLQETQYF. The chain has TRBV18 and TRBJ2-5; D unclear. The CDR3 has 13 amino acids. CDR1 and CDR2 from the germline V gene are KGHSH and LQKENI. V was trimmed by 5 bases and J by 2 bases, leaving 9 bases between them.